This T cell receptor (beta chain) is drawn from a study of control samples from healthy donors and cancer patients (dated by TCRdb to 2018 to 2020). To prepare the library, the immunoSEQ multiplex PCR assay was applied. As stored in TCRdb, this immuneACCESS dataset retains in-frame rearrangements with V and J assigned. A fraction of the clones does not appear; measured against another copy, unresolved V genes explain less than half of the discrepancy, and the remainder lacks a known reason. A total of around 250,000 clones appear in this sample, almost 85% of them only once. The top ten clones comprise about 14% of the sample. For this clone: The antigen it recognizes is unknown. No base quality information exists; no much larger clone differs at one position.

The TCR comes from a woman aged 60 to 75 with lung cancer. The sequenced sample was PBMCs.

The nucleotide sequence is TGTGCCAGCAGCTTAGCGGAGGCAGATACGCAGTATTTT. Translated, it gives CASSLAEADTQYF. This chain joins TRBV7-7 to TRBJ2-3, with a weak D call of TRBD2 (5 bases match). Reading the germline V gene (reference sequence) gives CDR1 SSHAT and CDR2 FNYEAQ. The CDR3, cysteine through phenylalanine, is 13 amino acids long. Of the read, only the CDR3 DNA is kept; its 39 bases are in frame from base 1. At the junction V is shortened by 0 bases and J by 4 bases, with 5 bases in between.